One and the same sample provided the 19 T cell receptor beta chains below, sequenced in a study of blood T cell repertoires in COVID-19. Data came from immunoSEQ multiplex PCR; TCRdb stores just in-frame clones and leaves some out. The sample shows roughly 68,000 clones, more than 70% of them seen only once. The sequenced material came from peripheral blood. Receptors were obtained from a woman between 70 and 85 years old with acute or convalescent COVID-19.

The chain joins TRBV11-1 to TRBJ2-1; D not certain. Germline V gene lookup returns CDR1 SGHAT and CDR2 FQDESV (reference sequence). The CDR3 sequence is 12 residues long. The V gene lost 5 bases and the J gene lost 7 bases, with 9 bases spanning the gap. DNA of the CDR3: TGTGCCAGCAGCCCGTCCCAGAATGAGCAGTTCTTC. Translation gives CASSPSQNEQFF.

The genes are TRBV20-1 and TRBJ1-5; D gene uncertain. Deletions cut 3 bases from V and 7 bases from J, with 10 bases between. The germline gives CDR1 DFQATT, CDR2 SNEGSKA (reference sequence). This CDR3 has 12 residues. CDR3 bases: TGCAGTGCTAGTTCGGGAAAGCAGCCCCAGCATTTT. Translated, it gives CSASSGKQPQHF.

V and J are TRBV3-1 (or the pseudogene TRBV3-2) and TRBJ2-2, with 12 bases fitting TRBD2. The length of the CDR3 is 17 residues. The germline V gene encodes CDR1 LGHDT and CDR2 YNNKEL (reference sequence). V lost 5 bases, J lost 3 bases, and 7 bases stayed unmatched. This CDR3 is CASSSRTSGAHTGELFF. The CDR3 DNA is TGTGCCAGCAGCTCCAGGACTAGCGGGGCGCACACCGGGGAGCTGTTTTTT.

The chain carries TRBV27 and TRBJ2-7, with 15 bases that match TRBD2. The junction had 11 bases not matched to a gene; V was cut back by 5 bases and J by 6 bases. Per the germline V gene, CDR1 is MNHEY and CDR2 is SMNVEV (reference sequence). This CDR3 region has 17 residues. This CDR3 reads CASSPRTSGGAGSEQYF. DNA of the CDR3: TGTGCCAGCAGTCCCCGGACTAGCGGGGGGGCCGGGAGCGAGCAGTACTTC.

The CDR3 loop reads CASSFGVGAEQYF. The CDR3 nucleotides are TGTGCCAGCAGCTTCGGGGTGGGGGCCGAGCAGTACTTC. This chain uses TRBV7-3 with TRBJ2-7; possible D gene TRBD1, 6 bases. Germline lookup yields CDR1 SGHTA and CDR2 FQGTGA. The CDR3 is 13 amino acids. V shed 3 bases and J shed 6 bases, with 12 bases lying between them.

The chain couples TRBV5-1 to TRBJ1-1; 10 bases agree with TRBD1. Unmatched junction bases numbered 4, after V lost 3 bases and J lost 5 bases. CDR1 is SGHRS, CDR2 YFSETQ, per germline. The CDR3 is 14 residues long. The CDR3 DNA reads as TGCGCCAGCAGCTGGGACAGGGGAGGGACTGAAGCTTTCTTT. Translated: CASSWDRGGTEAFF.

The chain uses TRBV7-8 and TRBJ2-3, with D possibly TRBD2 on 6 matching bases. This CDR3 spans 16 amino acids. Germline V gene data show CDR1 as SGHVS and CDR2 as FQNEAQ. V gave up 4 bases and J gave up 0 bases, with 14 bases separating them. Written as DNA, the CDR3 is TGTGCCAGCAGCTCCCCAGGCGGGGTCAGCACAGATACGCAGTATTTT. It is translated as CASSSPGGVSTDTQYF.

This sequence joins TRBV5-1 and TRBJ1-2; 7 bases line up with TRBD1. With 0 bases clipped from V and 4 bases from J, the junction kept 6 bases outside the gene matches. There are 15 residues in the CDR3. Germline-derived CDR1 and CDR2 are SGHRS and YFSETQ. The chain's CDR3 is CASSLGAGGTYGYTF. The DNA of the CDR3 is TGCGCCAGCAGCTTGGGGGCAGGGGGGACCTATGGCTACACCTTC. The full variable domain, its missing parts supplied by reference TRBV5-1 and TRBJ1-2, is KAGVTQTPRYLIKTRGQQVTLSCSPISGHRSVSWYQQTPGQGLQFLFEYFSETQRNKGNFPGRFSGRQFSNSRSEMNVSTLELGDSALYLCASSLGAGGTYGYTFGSGTRLTVV.

This chain links TRBV9 with TRBJ2-1, with D hard to call. V lost 2 bases and J lost 0, with 9 bases in between. Germline CDR1 SGDLS, CDR2 YYNGEE. The CDR3 consists of 15 residues. The CDR3 DNA follows: TGTGCCAGCAGCGTGGGCAGTAGCTCCTACAATGAGCAGTTCTTC. Translating gives CASSVGSSSYNEQFF.

This CDR3 reads CASSLGLAGANEQFF. Written as DNA, the CDR3 is TGCGCCAGCAGCCTGGGACTAGCGGGAGCGAATGAGCAGTTCTTC. V is TRBV5-1 and J is TRBJ2-1; the match to TRBD2 covers 14 bases. This CDR3 has 15 residues. The V segment lost 4 bases and the J segment 7 bases; nucleotides outside the gene matches: 4. CDR1 and CDR2 (germline): SGHRS, YFSETQ.

The V and J genes are TRBV18 and TRBJ1-2; D remains unclear. Germline CDR1 is KGHSH and CDR2 is LQKENI. The CDR3 has 15 amino acids. V lost 1 base and J 6 bases, leaving 15 bases between the germline ends. In DNA form, the CDR3 reads TGTGCCAGCTCACCACGTCCGTCTACGAACCATGGCTACACCTTC. It is translated as CASSPRPSTNHGYTF.

This chain links TRBV6-5 with TRBJ1-6; no clear D. Germline assignment: CDR1 MNHEY and CDR2 SVGAGI. V shed 6 bases and J shed 8 bases, with 11 bases lying between them. CDR3 size: 13 residues. The CDR3 DNA reads as TGTGCCAGCAGCACATTGGAGGATTCACCCCTCCACTTT. Encoded protein: CASSTLEDSPLHF.

This chain links TRBV28 with TRBJ2-2; TRBD1 might be the D (5 bases). Looked up from germline, CDR1 is MDHEN and CDR2 is SYDVKM. Between the trimmed V and J ends, which lost 4 bases and 3 bases, there was a span of 15 bases. The CDR3 contains 16 residues. CDR3 bases: TGTGCCAGCAGTTCACTGACAGCCGCCCACACCGGGGAGCTGTTTTTT. The encoded protein is CASSSLTAAHTGELFF.

The rearrangement uses TRBV19 and TRBJ2-7; tentatively, D is TRBD2 (5 bases). Trimming took off 6 bases at V and 3 bases at J, with 9 bases between the two ends. CDR3 length equals 12 residues. Germline-derived CDR1 and CDR2 are LNHDA and SQIVND (reference sequence). CDR3 amino acids: CASSLEGYEQYF. CDR3 DNA sequence: TGTGCCAGTAGCCTAGAGGGCTACGAGCAGTACTTC.

This clone came up a few times. In DNA, the CDR3 is TGCGCCAGCAGCTTAACCTCGGAACAGGGCTATGGCTACACCTTC. Its protein product is CASSLTSEQGYGYTF. The chain carries TRBV5-1 and TRBJ1-2, with a possible D match to TRBD1 (6 bases). The CDR3 extends over 15 amino acids. Germline V lookup: CDR1 SGHRS, CDR2 YFSETQ. Trimming took 2 bases from V and 4 from J, leaving 15 bases between them.

The chain joins TRBV5-8 to TRBJ1-4, with a tentative D call TRBD1 (6 bases). The CDR3 runs 16 residues. V lost 2 bases and J 3 bases, leaving 14 bases between the germline ends. The germline CDR1 and CDR2 sequences are SGHTS and YDEGEE. CDR3 residues: CASSLVLTGPNEKLFF. CDR3 bases: TGTGCCAGCAGCTTAGTGTTAACAGGGCCTAATGAAAAACTGTTTTTT.

The V and J genes are TRBV29-1 and TRBJ1-4; tentatively, D is TRBD1 (5 bases). The CDR3 loop spans 13 amino acids. Germline CDR1 and CDR2: SQVTM and ANQGSEA. V lost 8 bases, J lost 8 bases, and 18 bases lay in between. CDR3 protein: CSTFGPEGEKLFF. CDR3 coding DNA: TGCAGCACTTTTGGGCCGGAGGGGGAAAAACTGTTTTTT.

This chain connects TRBV21-1 to TRBJ1-1. TRBV21-1 is tagged as a pseudogene. This CDR3 comprises 14 residues. The CDR3 nucleotides read TGTGCCAGCAGCAAAGGGGGGGTAGGCACTGAAGCTTTCTTT. Its protein product is CASSKGGVGTEAFF.

This chain joins TRBV6-5 and TRBJ1-1; 7 bases align to TRBD1. J was trimmed by 4 bases and V by 8 bases; bases with no gene match: 7. CDR1 and CDR2 from the germline V gene are MNHEY and SVGAGI. This CDR3 is 13 amino acids long. Here the CDR3 reads CASRPSGGTEAFF. The CDR3 coding sequence is TGTGCCAGCCGCCCCTCAGGGGGCACTGAAGCTTTCTTT.